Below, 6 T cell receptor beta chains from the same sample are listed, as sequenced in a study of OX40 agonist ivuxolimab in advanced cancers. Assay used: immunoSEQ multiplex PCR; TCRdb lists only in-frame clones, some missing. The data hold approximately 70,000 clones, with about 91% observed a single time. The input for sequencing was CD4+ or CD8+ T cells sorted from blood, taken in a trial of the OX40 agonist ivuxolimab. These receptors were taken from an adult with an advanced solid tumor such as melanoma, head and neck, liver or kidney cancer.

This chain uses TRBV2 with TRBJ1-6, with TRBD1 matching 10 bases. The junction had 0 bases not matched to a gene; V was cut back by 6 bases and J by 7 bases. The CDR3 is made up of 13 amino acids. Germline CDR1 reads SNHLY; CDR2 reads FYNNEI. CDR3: CASRGQGNSPLHF. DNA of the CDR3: TGTGCCAGCAGGGGACAGGGGAATTCACCCCTCCACTTT.

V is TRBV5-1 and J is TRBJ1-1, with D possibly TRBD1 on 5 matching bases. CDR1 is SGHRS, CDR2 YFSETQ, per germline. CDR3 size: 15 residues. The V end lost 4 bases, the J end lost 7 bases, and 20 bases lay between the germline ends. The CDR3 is CASSPNLGDGDEAFF. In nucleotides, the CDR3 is TGCGCCAGCAGCCCAAATTTAGGGGATGGAGATGAAGCTTTCTTT.

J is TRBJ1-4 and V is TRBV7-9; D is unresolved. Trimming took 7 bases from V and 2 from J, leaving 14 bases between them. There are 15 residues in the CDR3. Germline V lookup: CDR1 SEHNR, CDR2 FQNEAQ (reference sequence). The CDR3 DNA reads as TGTGCCAGCAACAACTTTGGGGTCACTAATGAAAAACTGTTTTTT. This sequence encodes CASNNFGVTNEKLFF.

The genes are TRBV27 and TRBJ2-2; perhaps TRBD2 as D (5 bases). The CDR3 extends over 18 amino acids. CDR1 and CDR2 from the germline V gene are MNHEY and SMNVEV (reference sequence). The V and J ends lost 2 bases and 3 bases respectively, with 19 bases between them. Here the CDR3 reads CASSLVRGRGIYTGELFF. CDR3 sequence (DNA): TGTGCCAGCAGTTTAGTGAGAGGACGGGGAATATACACCGGGGAGCTGTTTTTT.

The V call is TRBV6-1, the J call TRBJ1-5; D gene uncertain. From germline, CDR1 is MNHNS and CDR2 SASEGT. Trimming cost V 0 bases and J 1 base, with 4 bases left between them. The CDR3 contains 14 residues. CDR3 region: CASSEAASNQPQHF. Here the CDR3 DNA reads TGTGCCAGCAGTGAAGCGGCGAGCAATCAGCCCCAGCATTTT.

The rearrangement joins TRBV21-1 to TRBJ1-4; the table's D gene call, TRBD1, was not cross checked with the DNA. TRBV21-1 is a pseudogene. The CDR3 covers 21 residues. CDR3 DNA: TGTGCCAGCCTTTACGGCAGGGGGCCGCAAAGATCTCTTCCAACTAATGAAAAACTGTTTTTT. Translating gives CASLYGRGPQRSLPTNEKLFF.